A single sample is the source of the 15 T cell receptor beta chains below, sequenced in a study of blood T cells in healthy people across ages. The use of a sample-barcoded 5' primer and a J-beta primer mix characterized a second PCR of roughly 7 to 12 cycles. TCRdb used MiXCR to reprocess the 5' RACE reads, holding one entry per CDR3 protein. The profile shows 450,000 to 650,000 distinct CDR3 sequences, 24% of them singletons. These data were likewise used in another study, on T cells of mothers and their children.

The material sequenced was blood. The receptors were gathered from a boy between 5 and 17 years old in good health.

The J gene is TRBJ2-7, the V gene TRBV6-1; D not certain. The CDR3 is 17 residues long. The V and J ends lost 1 base and 2 bases respectively, with 18 bases between them. CDR1 and CDR2 (germline): MNHNS, SASEGT. The CDR3 loop is CASSEDSRLIPPYEQYF. Written as DNA, the CDR3 is TGTGCCAGCAGTGAAGATTCTCGGCTGATCCCCCCCTACGAGCAGTACTTC.

This clonotype occurred a few times. This chain links TRBV9 with TRBJ1-2; unclear D gene. Trimming pared 4 bases from V and 4 bases from J, leaving 17 bases between. CDR1 and CDR2 from the germline V gene are SGDLS and YYNGEE. The CDR3 loop spans 15 amino acids. The CDR3 bases are TGTGCCAGCAGCCCCTGGGAGGGAGGACTCTATGGCTACACCTTC. It codes for CASSPWEGGLYGYTF. The complete variable domain, with remaining parts taken from reference TRBV9 and TRBJ1-2, reads DSGVTQTPKHLITATGQRVTLRCSPRSGDLSVYWYQQSLDQGLQFLIQYYNGEERAKGNILERFSAQQFPDLHSELNLSSLELGDSALYFCASSPWEGGLYGYTFGSGTRLTVV.

The chain links TRBV7-4 to TRBJ2-5; D perhaps matches TRBD1 (6 bases). The J call may not be correct, given that the DNA end is closer to TRBJ2-7. The CDR3 is 16 residues long. The V gene's germline CDR1 is SGHVT and CDR2 SQSDAQ. The CDR3 region is CASSLVQGKLPYEQYF. The DNA for the CDR3 is TGTGCCAGCAGCTTAGTCCAGGGGAAGCTCCCCTACGAGCAGTACTTC.

This clonotype came up many times. The V call is TRBV29-1, the J call TRBJ2-2; a possible D gene is TRBD2 (5 bases). V lost 8 bases and J lost 1, with 11 bases in between. From germline, CDR1 is SQVTM and CDR2 ANQGSEA. This CDR3 is 13 amino acids long. The CDR3 nucleotides read TGCAGCCTTCGGACTCAGAACACCGGGGAGCTGTTTTTT. Residues: CSLRTQNTGELFF.

This clonotype turned up a few times. V usage is TRBV7-3 and J usage is TRBJ2-7; D is ambiguous. The germline V gene encodes CDR1 SGHTA and CDR2 FQGTGA. The CDR3 has 12 residues. The V and J ends lost 5 bases and 6 bases respectively, with 11 bases between them. CDR3 sequence reads: CASSASSGEQYF. The CDR3 coding sequence is TGTGCCAGCAGCGCTTCTTCGGGCGAGCAGTACTTC.

This clonotype was counted at least ten times. This chain's CDR3 is CSVAYRGGETQYF. CDR3 in DNA: TGCAGCGTCGCCTATCGAGGGGGGGAGACCCAGTACTTC. This chain uses TRBV29-1 with TRBJ2-5; D possibly uses TRBD1 or TRBD2 (6 bases each). Germline V gene data show CDR1 as SQVTM and CDR2 as ANQGSEA. The CDR3 runs 13 residues. Between the trimmed V and J ends, which lost 6 bases and 5 bases, there was a span of 16 bases.

This clonotype showed up many times. In DNA form, the CDR3 reads TGTGCCAGCAGCCCCCTGGGCGCCCGGGGCAATGAGCAGTTCTTC. It translates to CASSPLGARGNEQFF. The chain joins TRBV7-8 to TRBJ2-1; possible D gene TRBD2, 5 bases. This CDR3 region has 15 residues. V was shortened by 5 bases and J by 6 bases, with 17 bases between the two germline ends. CDR1 is SGHVS and CDR2 is FQNEAQ in the germline V gene.

This clonotype has just a few counts. V and J are TRBV3-1 and TRBJ2-4, with 8 bases aligning to TRBD1. The CDR3 spans 14 residues. V dropped 1 base and J dropped 5; count of bases not matched to a gene: 1. Germline CDR1 LGHDT, CDR2 YNNKEL (reference sequence). Here the CDR3 DNA reads TGTGCCAGCAGCCAAGGGGGACAGGAAAACATTCAGTACTTC. Translation gives CASSQGGQENIQYF. Using reference TRBV3-1 and TRBJ2-4 for the parts outside the CDR3, the full variable domain is DTAVSQTPKYLVTQMGNDKSIKCEQNLGHDTMYWYKQDSKKFLKIMFSYNNKELIINETVPNRFSPKSPDKAHLNLHINSLELGDSAVYFCASSQGGQENIQYFGAGTRLSVL.

The gene calls are TRBV5-6 and TRBJ2-3; D perhaps matches TRBD2 (5 bases). V was shortened by 3 bases and J by 7 bases, with 21 bases between the two germline ends. The CDR3 is 16 amino acids. Germline V gives CDR1 SGHDT, CDR2 YYEEEE. The CDR3 region has the DNA TGTGCCAGCAGCTACTATAGGCGACTAACTTACAATACGCAGTATTTT. Translating it yields CASSYYRRLTYNTQYF.

The chain links TRBV7-9 to TRBJ1-1; D not resolved. The CDR3 spans 12 residues. The germline V gene encodes CDR1 SEHNR and CDR2 FQNEAQ (reference sequence). The ends were cut back, 5 bases at V and 10 bases at J, with 14 bases in the middle. CDR3 sequence (DNA): TGTGCCAGCAGCCCTCTGGAGGGAGCAGCTTTCTTT. Amino acid sequence: CASSPLEGAAFF.

The chain uses TRBV5-1 and TRBJ2-6; 7 bases match TRBD1. This CDR3 spans 19 amino acids. The junction had 10 bases not matched to a gene; V was cut back by 1 base and J by 0 bases. Germline V lookup: CDR1 SGHRS, CDR2 YFSETQ. The CDR3 here is CASSLIPGQRHSGANVLTF. The DNA for the CDR3 is TGCGCCAGCAGCTTGATCCCGGGACAGAGACACTCTGGGGCCAACGTCCTGACTTTC. Drawing the rest from reference TRBV5-1 and TRBJ2-6, the complete variable domain is KAGVTQTPRYLIKTRGQQVTLSCSPISGHRSVSWYQQTPGQGLQFLFEYFSETQRNKGNFPGRFSGRQFSNSRSEMNVSTLELGDSALYLCASSLIPGQRHSGANVLTFGAGSRLTVL.

This clonotype appeared a few times. The chain joins TRBV2 to TRBJ2-5, with D possibly matching TRBD1 (7 bases). The germline gives CDR1 SNHLY, CDR2 FYNNEI. Deletions cut 1 base from V and 0 bases from J, with 9 bases between. The CDR3 is 15 residues long. CDR3 DNA sequence: TGTGCCAGCAGTGAAGGCGGGACAGACCAAGAGACCCAGTACTTC. Translating gives CASSEGGTDQETQYF.

The chain links TRBV20-1 to TRBJ2-5, with 8 bases identical to TRBD1. The length of the CDR3 is 14 residues. Unmatched junction bases numbered 8, after V lost 6 bases and J lost 2 bases. Germline-derived CDR1 and CDR2 are DFQATT and SNEGSKA (reference sequence). CDR3 sequence (DNA): TGCAGTGCCCCGGACAGGGCCGTGCAAGAGACCCAGTACTTC. This codes for CSAPDRAVQETQYF.

This rearrangement joins TRBV18 to TRBJ2-7; TRBD2 agrees at 8 bases. The germline CDR1 and CDR2 sequences are KGHSH and LQKENI. The CDR3 length is 16 residues. Germline trimming cut 3 bases from V and 5 bases from J; bases unmatched to any gene: 12. The CDR3 is CASSPPTGLATNEQYF. CDR3 nucleotide sequence: TGTGCCAGCTCACCGCCAACAGGACTAGCTACAAACGAGCAGTACTTC.

The J gene is TRBJ2-1, the V gene TRBV7-3; the D gene is possibly TRBD1 (5 bases). Gene TRBJ2-5 matches the end of the DNA better, so the J call may be wrong. The germline gives CDR1 SGHTA, CDR2 FQGTGA. The CDR3 is 15 amino acids. The CDR3 nucleotides are TGTGCCAGCAGCTTATCCGGACAACGTCAAGAGACCCAGTACTTC. Translated: CASSLSGQRQETQYF.